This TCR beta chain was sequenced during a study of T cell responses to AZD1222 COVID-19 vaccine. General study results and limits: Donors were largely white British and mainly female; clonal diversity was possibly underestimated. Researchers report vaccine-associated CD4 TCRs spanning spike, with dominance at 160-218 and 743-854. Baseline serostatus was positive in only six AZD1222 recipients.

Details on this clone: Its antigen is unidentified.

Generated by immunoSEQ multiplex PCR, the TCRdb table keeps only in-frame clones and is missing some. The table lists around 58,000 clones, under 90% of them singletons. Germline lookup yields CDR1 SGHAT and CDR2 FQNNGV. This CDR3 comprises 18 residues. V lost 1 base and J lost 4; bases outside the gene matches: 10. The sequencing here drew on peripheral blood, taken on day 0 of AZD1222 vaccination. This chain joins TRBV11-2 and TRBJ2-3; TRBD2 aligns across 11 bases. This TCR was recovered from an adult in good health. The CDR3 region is CASSLGPIAGGPSDTQYF. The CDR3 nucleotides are TGTGCCAGCAGCTTAGGCCCCATAGCGGGAGGGCCCTCAGATACGCAGTATTTT.